The clone carrying this TCR beta chain was counted between two and nine times. Its target is unknown. The sample comes from a study of graft-versus-host responses after intestinal transplantation. At the level of the study: Recipients had multivisceral, liver-intestinal, or isolated intestinal transplants. The study gave all recipients anti-thymocyte globulin induction, then tacrolimus and steroids for approximately three years.

Profiled with immunoSEQ multiplex PCR; TCRdb holds only in-frame clones, not every one. The table lists 25,000 to 30,000 clones, roughly 82% of them singletons. Study-wide findings and caveats: GvH clone levels peaked in circulation, and this peak was associated with early post-transplant HvG declines.

The ends lost 0 bases at V and 4 bases at J; junction bases unmatched: 7. This CDR3 contains 16 residues. From germline, CDR1 is MGHRA and CDR2 YSYEKL. Sequenced material: unstimulated CD4+ T cells sorted from spleen or lymph node cells, taken before intestinal transplant. V gene TRBV4-1 combines with J gene TRBJ2-7; 9 bases are a match to TRBD1. The sequence was collected from a human donor who received an intestinal transplant. CDR3 DNA sequence: TGCGCCAGCAGCCAAGATCCGGGACAGGGTCTTTACGAGCAGTACTTC. As protein: CASSQDPGQGLYEQYF.